The clone carrying this T cell receptor beta chain appeared a single time. One entry per CDR3 protein results from TCRdb running MiXCR on the RT-PCR reads. The repertoire consists of tens of thousands of distinct CDR3 sequences, with around 46% occurring once and the leading ten covering about 58%. These data belong to a study of patients and donors after allogeneic stem cell transplantation. This TCR derives from a human donor who was either an allogeneic HSCT recipient or a stem cell or donor lymphocyte infusion donor (not recorded which). It is not recorded whose cells these are; they may come from a transplant donor. The sample was blood, either unsorted or a sorted T cell fraction (not recorded which).

The CDR3 DNA sequence: TGCAGTGCTAGGACAGGGGTCTATGGCTACACCTTC. This sequence encodes CSARTGVYGYTF. V is TRBV20-1 and J is TRBJ1-2; 8 positions agree with TRBD1. The length of the CDR3 is 12 residues. The germline gives CDR1 DFQATT, CDR2 SNEGSKA (reference sequence). The V and J ends lost 3 bases and 4 bases, in that order; junction bases with no gene match: 1.